The next 21 T cell receptor beta chains were all read from a single sample in a study of cytomegalovirus exposure and HLA in healthy donors. Data came from immunoSEQ multiplex PCR; TCRdb stores just in-frame clones and leaves some out. This sample has 200,000 to 250,000 clones, with more than 75% found just once. The sample taken for sequencing was PBMCs. Receptors were obtained from a man in his late teens or twenties in good health and CMV-seropositive.

V gene TRBV5-1 combines with J gene TRBJ2-7; 8 nucleotides align to TRBD2. Trimming cost V 5 bases and J 5 bases; bases outside gene matches: 9. This CDR3 contains 14 residues. The germline V gene encodes CDR1 SGHRS and CDR2 YFSETQ. The CDR3 loop is CASRVSGRNNEQYF. In nucleotides, the CDR3 is TGCGCCAGCAGGGTAAGCGGGAGAAACAACGAGCAGTACTTC.

J is TRBJ1-1 and V is TRBV5-1; weak D call: TRBD1 (6 bases). V gave up 4 bases and J gave up 0 bases, with 13 bases separating them. Germline V gene lookup returns CDR1 SGHRS and CDR2 YFSETQ. The CDR3 runs to 15 residues. The CDR3 DNA is TGCGCCAGCAGCCCGAAGGACAGCATGAACACTGAAGCTTTCTTT. Translation: CASSPKDSMNTEAFF.

This clone has only a few counts. V usage is TRBV28 and J usage is TRBJ2-7, with D possibly matching TRBD2 (6 bases). The V gene lost 5 bases and the J gene lost 3 bases, with 11 bases spanning the gap. Per germline, CDR1 MDHEN and CDR2 SYDVKM. This CDR3 has 13 amino acids. The CDR3: CASSPGLLYEQYF. For the CDR3, the DNA is TGTGCCAGCAGTCCGGGACTCCTCTACGAGCAGTACTTC. Variable domain in full (rest from reference TRBV28 and TRBJ2-7): DVKVTQSSRYLVKRTGEKVFLECVQDMDHENMFWYRQDPGLGLRLIYFSYDVKMKEKGDIPEGYSVSREKKERFSLILESASTNQTSMYLCASSPGLLYEQYFGPGTRLTVT.

This clone appeared a single time. The chain joins TRBV27 to TRBJ2-2; a weak D match, TRBD2 (5 bases). The CDR3 is made up of 15 amino acids. Trimming took off 2 bases at V and 4 bases at J, with 11 bases between the two ends. CDR1 and CDR2 (germline): MNHEY, SMNVEV (reference sequence). The CDR3 nucleotides are TGTGCCAGCAGTTTAAGTTGGGCGGGCACCGGGGAGCTGTTTTTT. Its translation is CASSLSWAGTGELFF.

The chain couples TRBV18 to TRBJ2-7; D might be TRBD2 (5 bases). Deletions cut 2 bases from V and 0 bases from J, with 17 bases between. Germline-derived CDR1 and CDR2 are KGHSH and LQKENI. The CDR3 is 17 amino acids. The CDR3 DNA sequence: TGTGCCAGCTCACCATTATTAGCGCCAGTAAGCTCCTACGAGCAGTACTTC. It yields the protein CASSPLLAPVSSYEQYF.

This clone has at least ten counts. The chain carries TRBV19 and TRBJ1-5, with D perhaps TRBD1 (5 bases). Germline V gene data show CDR1 as LNHDA and CDR2 as SQIVND (reference sequence). There are 17 residues in the CDR3. The V end lost 5 bases, the J end lost 0 bases, and 17 bases lay between the germline ends. This CDR3 is CASSSERGGFSNQPQHF. As DNA, the CDR3 is TGTGCCAGTAGTTCAGAAAGGGGAGGGTTTAGCAATCAGCCCCAGCATTTT.

This chain joins TRBV30 and TRBJ2-1; 13 nucleotides line up with TRBD2. Trimming took 5 bases from V and 7 from J; bases not matched to a gene: 11. Germline V gene data show CDR1 as GTSNPN and CDR2 as SVGIG (reference sequence). This CDR3 comprises 16 residues. CDR3 sequence (DNA): TGTGCCTGGGGAGTCCCGGGACTAGCGGGAAAGAATGAGCAGTTCTTC. Translating gives CAWGVPGLAGKNEQFF.

This clone was detected only a few times. The sample carries other DNA sequences with the same CDR3. The chain joins TRBV2 to TRBJ1-2; 10 bases are shared with TRBD1. V lost 6 bases to trimming and J lost 5 bases; unmatched junction nucleotides: 0. The length of the CDR3 is 12 residues. The germline CDR1 and CDR2 sequences are SNHLY and FYNNEI. CDR3 sequence (DNA): TGTGCCAGCAGGGGACAGGGGTATGGCTACACCTTC. Translated, it gives CASRGQGYGYTF.

The rearrangement uses TRBV4-2 and TRBJ2-1, with TRBD2 as a possible D gene (7 bases). Trimming took off 1 base at V and 1 base at J, with 11 bases between the two ends. This CDR3 comprises 16 residues. CDR1 and CDR2 from the germline V gene are LGHNA and YNFKEQ. CDR3 in amino acids: CASSQGRGASYNEQFF. In nucleotides, the CDR3 is TGTGCCAGCAGCCAAGGTCGGGGGGCATCCTACAATGAGCAGTTCTTC.

In this sample, this clone turned up a few times. The V and J genes are TRBV18 and TRBJ1-5, with D uncertain. V dropped 5 bases and J dropped 6 bases, with 11 bases sitting between them. CDR3 length: 13 amino acids. Per germline, CDR1 KGHSH and CDR2 LQKENI. CDR3 nucleotides: TGTGCCAGCTCAAGAGCAGGAGGTCAGCCCCAGCATTTT. Translation: CASSRAGGQPQHF.

The V call is TRBV6-1, the J call TRBJ2-3; the D is unclear. The CDR3 extends over 13 amino acids. V lost 7 bases, J lost 1 base, and 9 bases lay in between. CDR1 is MNHNS and CDR2 is SASEGT in the germline V gene. The DNA for the CDR3 is TGTGCCAGCATGGCAATACGCACAGATACGCAGTATTTT. This sequence encodes CASMAIRTDTQYF.

The CDR3 loop reads CASSPSAGGDQPQHF. The CDR3 nucleotides are TGTGCCAGCTCACCCTCGGCCGGGGGAGACCAGCCCCAGCATTTT. The chain links TRBV18 to TRBJ1-5; a possible D gene is TRBD1 (5 bases). Per germline, CDR1 KGHSH and CDR2 LQKENI. The CDR3 spans 15 residues. Trimming left V 3 bases short and J 7 bases short, with 16 bases between.

The genes are TRBV27 and TRBJ2-7; D is possibly TRBD1 (6 bases). CDR1 is MNHEY and CDR2 is SMNVEV in the germline V gene (reference sequence). The CDR3 covers 15 residues. Trimming removed 3 bases from V and 3 bases from J, with 15 bases in between. DNA for the CDR3: TGTGCCAGCAGTTTTCAGACAGGAAGGAACTACGAGCAGTACTTC. Translating it yields CASSFQTGRNYEQYF.

V and J are TRBV4-3 and TRBJ2-2; 11 bases are shared with TRBD1. From germline, CDR1 is LGHNA and CDR2 YSLEER. The CDR3 covers 16 residues. Trimming removed 3 bases from V and 7 bases from J; junction bases left unmatched: 7. The CDR3 sequence is CASSHVGQGVIGELFF. CDR3 DNA sequence: TGCGCCAGCAGCCATGTGGGACAGGGGGTAATCGGGGAGCTGTTTTTT.

The gene calls are TRBV5-1 and TRBJ1-4; the D gene is possibly TRBD1 (5 bases). V was clipped by 1 base and J by 8 bases, with 12 bases between them. The CDR3 loop spans 14 amino acids. CDR1 SGHRS and CDR2 YFSETQ come from the germline V gene. CDR3 nucleotide sequence: TGCGCCAGCAGCTTGTCGGGGGAGAGGGAAAAACTGTTTTTT. This codes for CASSLSGEREKLFF.

V is TRBV9 and J is TRBJ2-7; possibly TRBD1 for D (5 bases). With 0 bases removed from V and 5 bases from J, the gap between germline ends came to 15 bases. This CDR3 is built from 15 residues. Germline V gene lookup returns CDR1 SGDLS and CDR2 YYNGEE. In DNA form, the CDR3 reads TGTGCCAGCAGCGTAGCGGGCCAGGGTCTCCACGAGCAGTACTTC. It yields the protein CASSVAGQGLHEQYF.

The chain couples TRBV29-1 to TRBJ1-1; 7 nucleotides line up with TRBD1. This CDR3 contains 15 residues. Germline V CDR1 and CDR2: SQVTM, ANQGSEA. The V segment lost 3 bases and the J segment 3 bases; nucleotides outside the gene matches: 10. The chain's CDR3 is CSVEGQLLWDTEAFF. DNA of the CDR3: TGCAGCGTTGAGGGACAGCTCCTCTGGGACACTGAAGCTTTCTTT. The full variable domain, rest sourced from reference TRBV29-1 and TRBJ1-1, is SAVISQKPSRDICQRGTSLTIQCQVDSQVTMMFWYRQQPGQSLTLIATANQGSEATYESGFVIDKFPISRPNLTFSTLTVSNMSPEDSSIYLCSVEGQLLWDTEAFFGQGTRLTVV.

This chain joins TRBV21-1 and TRBJ1-5. TRBV21-1 is assigned pseudogene status. The CDR3 spans 9 residues. CDR3 nucleotide sequence: TGTGCCAGCAGCAAACCGCAGCATTTT. Its protein is CASSKPQHF.

The chain joins TRBV5-1 to TRBJ2-7, with 9 bases lining up with TRBD2. This CDR3 spans 14 amino acids. The V and J ends lost 5 bases and 2 bases, in that order; junction bases with no gene match: 5. Germline V gene sequence: CDR1 SGHRS, CDR2 YFSETQ. CDR3: CASRFSGGAYEQYF. The CDR3, as DNA: TGCGCCAGCAGATTTAGCGGGGGCGCCTACGAGCAGTACTTC.

V and J are TRBV19 and TRBJ2-7; D is ambiguous. CDR3 size: 14 residues. Trimming shortened V by 5 bases and J by 1 base, and 12 bases separated the two germline ends. Looked up from germline, CDR1 is LNHDA and CDR2 is SQIVND (reference sequence). For the CDR3, the DNA is TGTGCCAGTAGTTCCCAGGAATTTTCCTACGAGCAGTACTTC. This encodes CASSSQEFSYEQYF.

The DNA for the CDR3 is TGCGCCAGCAGCCTAAATTGGAGGACTGAAGCTTTCTTT. It specifies CASSLNWRTEAFF. The chain combines TRBV4-1 with TRBJ1-1, with no clear D. V gave up 4 bases and J gave up 5 bases, with 11 bases separating them. Per the germline V gene, CDR1 is MGHRA and CDR2 is YSYEKL. The CDR3 spans 13 residues.